One and the same sample provided the 32 T cell receptor beta chains below, sequenced in a study of blood T cell repertoires in COVID-19. The assay was immunoSEQ multiplex PCR, and TCRdb's table has in-frame clones only and misses some. The sample includes about 270,000 clones, approximately 86% of them seen just once. Specimen: peripheral blood. The receptor set was obtained from a man aged 40-55 years with active or convalescent COVID-19.

The chain joins TRBV27 to TRBJ1-1; TRBD1 agrees at 8 bases. The germline V gene encodes CDR1 MNHEY and CDR2 SMNVEV (reference sequence). The CDR3 contains 17 residues. The J segment lost 4 bases and the V segment lost 2 bases, leaving 12 bases of the junction unmatched. CDR3 in amino acids: CASSLDRGGTLGTEAFF. The CDR3 nucleotides read TGTGCCAGCAGTTTAGACAGGGGCGGAACCCTGGGCACTGAAGCTTTCTTT.

V is TRBV12-3 or TRBV12-4 and J is TRBJ1-5; D call uncertain. Deletions cut 4 bases from V and 0 bases from J, with 4 bases between. The CDR3 extends over 13 amino acids. CDR3 in amino acids: CASSSFSNQPQHF. CDR3 nucleotide sequence: TGTGCCAGCAGTTCCTTTAGCAATCAGCCCCAGCATTTT.

V is TRBV24-1 and J is TRBJ1-2; 10 bases fit TRBD1. The CDR3 sequence is 16 residues long. Looked up from germline, CDR1 is KGHDR and CDR2 is SFDVKD. The ends lost 4 bases at V and 7 bases at J; junction bases unmatched: 11. For the CDR3, the DNA is TGTGCCACCAGTGACCCTGGACAGGGGGAGGCGGTTGGCTACACCTTC. The encoded protein is CATSDPGQGEAVGYTF.

V usage is TRBV6-5 and J usage is TRBJ1-1; TRBD1 matches 7 bases. V lost 7 bases to trimming and J lost 2 bases; unmatched junction nucleotides: 7. The V gene's germline CDR1 is MNHEY and CDR2 SVGAGI. The CDR3 length is 14 residues. For the CDR3, the DNA is TGTGCCAGCAAAACATACAGGGGAAACACTGAAGCTTTCTTT. This translates into CASKTYRGNTEAFF.

The genes are TRBV24-1 and TRBJ2-3, with a possible D match to TRBD1 (5 bases). Trimming took 12 bases from V and 5 from J, leaving 11 bases between them. The germline V gene encodes CDR1 KGHDR and CDR2 SFDVKD. CDR3 length: 11 residues. In DNA form, the CDR3 reads TGTGCCGTCAGGGTTGAAGATACGCAGTATTTT. It specifies CAVRVEDTQYF.

The V call is TRBV11-3, the J call TRBJ2-3; no reliable D call. The CDR3 is 12 residues long. The V end was cut by 7 bases, the J end by 6 bases, with 11 bases between. The germline V gene encodes CDR1 SGHNT and CDR2 YENEEA. CDR3 residues: CASTPSVDTQYF. Here the CDR3 DNA reads TGTGCCAGCACCCCAAGCGTGGATACGCAGTATTTT.

The chain carries TRBV19 and TRBJ2-3; weak D call: TRBD1 (6 bases). The V and J ends lost 6 bases and 6 bases respectively, with 10 bases between them. The CDR3 contains 12 residues. CDR1 and CDR2 (germline): LNHDA, SQIVND (reference sequence). CDR3 loop: CASSMRGDTQYF. The CDR3 coding sequence is TGTGCCAGTAGCATGAGGGGGGATACGCAGTATTTT.

The chain joins TRBV25-1 to TRBJ1-1, with D perhaps matching TRBD1 (5 bases). The CDR3 totals 15 residues. In germline, CDR1 is MGHDK, CDR2 SYGVNS. V was trimmed by 3 bases and J by 0 bases, leaving 11 bases between them. Here the CDR3 reads CASSEGRGMNTEAFF. Here the CDR3 DNA reads TGTGCCAGCAGTGAGGGGAGGGGTATGAACACTGAAGCTTTCTTT.

This rearrangement joins TRBV7-8 to TRBJ2-5; D remains unclear. Trimming removed 1 base at V and 2 bases at J, with 14 bases between. The CDR3 length is 16 residues. CDR1 SGHVS and CDR2 FQNEAQ come from the germline V gene. CDR3 sequence: CASSLGWLEEQETQYF. The CDR3 DNA is TGTGCCAGCAGCTTAGGGTGGCTAGAAGAACAAGAGACCCAGTACTTC.

V gene TRBV9 combines with J gene TRBJ1-2, with no clear D. Trimming removed 2 bases from V and 3 bases from J, with 8 bases in between. CDR1 is SGDLS, CDR2 YYNGEE, per germline. This CDR3 contains 13 residues. In nucleotides, the CDR3 is TGTGCCAGCAGCGTGAACGGGGACTATGGCTACACCTTC. This translates into CASSVNGDYGYTF.

V usage is TRBV2 and J usage is TRBJ1-6; D unresolved. V lost 5 bases, J lost 8 bases, and 7 bases lay in between. The CDR3 is 12 residues long. Germline assignment: CDR1 SNHLY and CDR2 FYNNEI. CDR3 region: CASSLRDSPLHF. The CDR3 coding sequence is TGTGCCAGCAGTTTGAGGGATTCACCCCTCCACTTT. The full variable domain, in which reference TRBV2 and TRBJ1-6 provide the parts outside the CDR3, is EPEVTQTPSHQVTQMGQEVILRCVPISNHLYFYWYRQILGQKVEFLVSFYNNEISEKSEIFDDQFSVERPDGSNFTLKIRSTKLEDSAMYFCASSLRDSPLHFGNGTRLTVT.

In DNA, the CDR3 is TGTGCCAGCAGCGTAGATGCGGGGGGTGGGGAGACCCAGTACTTC. Translated, it gives CASSVDAGGGETQYF. The chain is built from TRBV9 and TRBJ2-5; the match to TRBD2 covers 8 bases. The CDR3 is 15 residues long. The germline CDR1 and CDR2 sequences are SGDLS and YYNGEE. The V segment lost 0 bases and the J segment 5 bases; nucleotides outside the gene matches: 6. Filled out from reference TRBV9 and TRBJ2-5, the complete variable domain reads DSGVTQTPKHLITATGQRVTLRCSPRSGDLSVYWYQQSLDQGLQFLIQYYNGEERAKGNILERFSAQQFPDLHSELNLSSLELGDSALYFCASSVDAGGGETQYFGPGTRLLVL.

This clone was counted only a few times. The genes are TRBV24-1 and TRBJ1-1; a weak D match, TRBD1 (5 bases). The CDR3 is 14 amino acids. Trimming took off 2 bases at V and 10 bases at J, with 16 bases between the two ends. Germline values: CDR1 KGHDR, CDR2 SFDVKD. CDR3 amino acids: CATSDSSRVGAAFF. The DNA for the CDR3 is TGTGCCACCAGTGATTCTTCAAGAGTTGGGGCAGCTTTCTTT.

This clone was seen only once. The V gene is TRBV5-1, the J gene TRBJ1-3; perhaps TRBD1 as D (5 bases). Trimming removed 4 bases at V and 2 bases at J, with 10 bases between. Germline V gene sequence: CDR1 SGHRS, CDR2 YFSETQ. CDR3 length: 14 residues. As DNA, the CDR3 is TGCGCCAGCAGCCAGCCGGGGGCTGGAAACACCATATATTTT. It codes for CASSQPGAGNTIYF.

J is TRBJ2-3 and V is TRBV5-1; D is uncertain. CDR3 size: 14 residues. From germline, CDR1 is SGHRS and CDR2 YFSETQ. V shed 3 bases and J shed 0 bases, with 8 bases lying between them. As DNA, the CDR3 is TGCGCCAGCAGCTGGAGCGACAGCACAGATACGCAGTATTTT. Protein: CASSWSDSTDTQYF.

The V call is TRBV7-6, the J call TRBJ1-1; 8 nucleotides match TRBD1. Per germline, CDR1 SGHVS and CDR2 FNYEAQ. J gave up 0 bases and V 5 bases, and 5 bases lay outside the gene matches. CDR3 length equals 15 residues. The CDR3 nucleotides read TGTGCCAGCAGCCAAAGACAGGGGATGAACACTGAAGCTTTCTTT. Translating it yields CASSQRQGMNTEAFF.

This clone has just a few counts. The gene calls are TRBV14 and TRBJ2-7; 9 bases line up with TRBD1. After removal of 0 bases from V and 3 bases from J, the junction contained 6 bases not matched to a gene. The CDR3 has 16 residues. Per germline, CDR1 SGHDN and CDR2 FVKESK. As DNA, the CDR3 is TGTGCCAGCAGCCAAGATGAAGGGACAGGGTACTACGAGCAGTACTTC. Its protein is CASSQDEGTGYYEQYF.

The chain uses TRBV13 and TRBJ2-1, with D possibly being TRBD1 (5 bases). The CDR3 spans 14 residues. Trimming shortened V by 4 bases and J by 14 bases, and 21 bases separated the two germline ends. The germline gives CDR1 PRHDT, CDR2 FYEKMQ (reference sequence). The CDR3 coding sequence is TGTGCCAGCAGCTACTACACCGACAGTTCGGAAAAGTTCTTC. Translated, it gives CASSYYTDSSEKFF.

This sequence joins TRBV7-9 and TRBJ1-4, with D uncertain. The CDR3 is made up of 15 amino acids. V was cut by 4 bases and J by 3 bases, with 12 bases left in between. Germline V CDR1 and CDR2: SEHNR, FQNEAQ (reference sequence). CDR3 protein: CASSYNGESNEKLFF. Here the CDR3 DNA reads TGTGCCAGCAGCTATAACGGAGAATCTAATGAAAAACTGTTTTTT.

CDR3 amino acids: CASSQTGTSGPSYNEQFF. The CDR3 DNA follows: TGTGCCAGCAGCCAAACCGGGACTAGCGGTCCTTCCTACAATGAGCAGTTCTTC. The genes are TRBV5-8 and TRBJ2-1, with TRBD2 matching 11 bases. This CDR3 has 18 residues. CDR1 is SGHTS and CDR2 is YDEGEE in the germline V gene. The junction had 10 bases not matched to a gene; V was cut back by 4 bases and J by 1 base.

Written as DNA, the CDR3 is TGTGCCAGCAGCCTGGTTCAGGGTATTGAAGCTTTCTTT. This translates into CASSLVQGIEAFF. The chain has TRBV7-9 and TRBJ1-1; D perhaps matches TRBD1 (5 bases). Germline CDR1 is SEHNR and CDR2 is FQNEAQ (reference sequence). CDR3 length equals 13 residues. V lost 5 bases, J lost 7 bases, and 14 bases lay in between.

CDR3 sequence: CASSEAGEGESLNYGYTF. The CDR3 nucleotides are TGTGCCAGCAGTGAAGCGGGGGAGGGGGAATCCCTTAACTATGGCTACACCTTC. The chain links TRBV2 to TRBJ1-2; TRBD1 might be the D (6 bases). Germline CDR1 and CDR2: SNHLY and FYNNEI. The CDR3 is 18 amino acids. With 0 bases removed from V and 1 base from J, the gap between germline ends came to 18 bases.

The chain combines TRBV6-5 with TRBJ1-5; possibly TRBD1 for D (5 bases). Germline CDR1 reads MNHEY; CDR2 reads SVGAGI. The CDR3 runs to 14 residues. Trimming left V 0 bases short and J 3 bases short, with 6 bases between. The chain's CDR3 is CASSYSGDNQPQHF. The CDR3, as DNA: TGTGCCAGCAGTTACTCAGGGGACAATCAGCCCCAGCATTTT.

This chain joins TRBV7-3 and TRBJ2-1; D gene ambiguous. Trimming took off 5 bases at V and 9 bases at J, with 14 bases between the two ends. Germline-derived CDR1 and CDR2 are SGHTA and FQGTGA. The CDR3 loop spans 13 amino acids. The CDR3 loop reads CASSPTTGGEQFF. CDR3 in DNA: TGTGCCAGCAGCCCGACGACCGGCGGTGAGCAGTTCTTC. Based on the CDR3 plus reference TRBV7-3 and TRBJ2-1, the full variable domain is GAGVSQTPSNKVTEKGKYVELRCDPISGHTALYWYRQSLGQGPEFLIYFQGTGAADDSGLPNDRFFAVRPEGSVSTLKIQRTERGDSAVYLCASSPTTGGEQFFGPGTRLTVL.

The chain carries TRBV24-1 and TRBJ2-3; possible D gene TRBD2, 6 bases. This CDR3 is built from 13 residues. The germline gives CDR1 KGHDR, CDR2 SFDVKD. V was trimmed by 7 bases and J by 9 bases, leaving 16 bases between them. The CDR3 DNA is TGTGCCACCAGGCCTGGGGCGGAGGGAACGCAGTATTTT. This sequence encodes CATRPGAEGTQYF.

The rearrangement joins TRBV9 to TRBJ1-1, with a possible D match to TRBD1 (6 bases). The V end was cut by 1 base, the J end by 3 bases, with 7 bases between. This CDR3 has 13 residues. Germline loops: CDR1 SGDLS, CDR2 YYNGEE. The DNA of the CDR3 is TGTGCCAGCAGCGTACACAGGGACACTGAAGCTTTCTTT. Its protein product is CASSVHRDTEAFF.

The chain recombines TRBV27 with TRBJ2-2, with 9 bases lining up with TRBD1. Germline lookup yields CDR1 MNHEY and CDR2 SMNVEV (reference sequence). Trimming cost V 5 bases and J 6 bases; bases outside gene matches: 10. The CDR3 extends over 16 amino acids. Here the CDR3 DNA reads TGTGCCAGCAGTCCCTCCCCCGGACAGGGGCCCGGGGAGCTGTTTTTT. Its protein is CASSPSPGQGPGELFF.

This clone has a handful of counts. The genes are TRBV2 and TRBJ2-6; no definite D call. Trimming pared 7 bases from V and 3 bases from J, leaving 10 bases between. CDR1 and CDR2 from the germline V gene are SNHLY and FYNNEI. The CDR3 covers 14 residues. The CDR3 coding sequence is TGTGCCAGCAACCCCTCCGGTGGGGCCAACGTCCTGACTTTC. Encoded protein: CASNPSGGANVLTF.

This clone was seen only once. This chain connects TRBV3-1 (or the pseudogene TRBV3-2) to TRBJ2-3; 10 bases agree with TRBD2. The CDR3 covers 16 residues. The germline CDR1 and CDR2 sequences are LGHDT and YNNKEL (reference sequence). The ends lost 4 bases at V and 2 bases at J; junction bases unmatched: 6. DNA of the CDR3: TGTGCCAGCAGCCCCCCTAGCGGGGGTTACACAGATACGCAGTATTTT. Its protein product is CASSPPSGGYTDTQYF.

This sequence joins TRBV11-3 and TRBJ1-1, with 8 bases that match TRBD1. CDR3 length: 16 residues. The germline gives CDR1 SGHNT, CDR2 YENEEA. Losses at the gene ends were 0 bases for V and 1 base for J; bases not matched to a gene: 4. The CDR3 region has the DNA TGTGCCAGCAGCTTAGATCCCGGGACAGGGAACACTGAAGCTTTCTTT. Amino acids: CASSLDPGTGNTEAFF.

V gene TRBV24-1 combines with J gene TRBJ2-5; 7 bases map to TRBD2. Trimming took 7 bases from V and 2 from J; bases not matched to a gene: 6. CDR3 length: 14 residues. Looked up from germline, CDR1 is KGHDR and CDR2 is SFDVKD. The CDR3 DNA follows: TGTGCCACCAGGGAGGGAGCGGGACAAGAGACCCAGTACTTC. Translating it yields CATREGAGQETQYF.

This chain links TRBV19 with TRBJ2-5; 15 positions match TRBD2. J gave up 5 bases and V 8 bases, and 6 bases lay outside the gene matches. Germline V gives CDR1 LNHDA, CDR2 SQIVND (reference sequence). The CDR3 has 15 residues. CDR3 in amino acids: CASAGLAGGLETQYF. The DNA for the CDR3 is TGTGCCAGTGCTGGACTAGCGGGGGGGCTTGAGACCCAGTACTTC.